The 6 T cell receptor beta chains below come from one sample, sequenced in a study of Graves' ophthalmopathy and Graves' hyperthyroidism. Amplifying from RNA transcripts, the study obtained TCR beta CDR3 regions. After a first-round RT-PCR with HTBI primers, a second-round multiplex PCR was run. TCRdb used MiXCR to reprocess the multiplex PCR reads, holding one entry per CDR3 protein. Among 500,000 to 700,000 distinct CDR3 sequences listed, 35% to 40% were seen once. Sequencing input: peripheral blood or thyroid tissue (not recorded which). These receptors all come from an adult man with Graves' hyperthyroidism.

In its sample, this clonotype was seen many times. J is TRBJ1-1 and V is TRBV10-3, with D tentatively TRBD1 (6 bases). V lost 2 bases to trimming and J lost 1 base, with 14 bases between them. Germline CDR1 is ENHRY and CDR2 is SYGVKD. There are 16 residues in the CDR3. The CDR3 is CAISEPSDSPNTEAFF. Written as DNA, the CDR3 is TGTGCCATCAGTGAGCCCTCGGACAGCCCGAACACTGAAGCTTTCTTT.

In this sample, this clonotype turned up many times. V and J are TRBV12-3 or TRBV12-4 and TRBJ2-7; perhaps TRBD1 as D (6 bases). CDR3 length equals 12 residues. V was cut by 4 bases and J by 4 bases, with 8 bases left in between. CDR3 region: CASSSDRYEQYF. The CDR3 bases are TGTGCCAGCAGTTCTGACAGGTACGAGCAGTACTTC.

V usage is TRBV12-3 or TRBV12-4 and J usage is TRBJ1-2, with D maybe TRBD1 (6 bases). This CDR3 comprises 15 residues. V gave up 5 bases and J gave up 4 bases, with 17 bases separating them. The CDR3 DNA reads TGTGCCAGCAGTAGCACAGGGACCACCGCCTATGGCTACACCTTC. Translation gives CASSSTGTTAYGYTF.

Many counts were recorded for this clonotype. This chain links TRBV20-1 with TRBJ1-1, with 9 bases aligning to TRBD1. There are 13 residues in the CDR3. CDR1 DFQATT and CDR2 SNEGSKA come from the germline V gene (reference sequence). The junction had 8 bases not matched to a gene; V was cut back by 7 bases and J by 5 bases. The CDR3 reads CSVRQGEGTEAFF. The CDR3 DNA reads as TGCAGTGTTCGACAGGGGGAAGGTACTGAAGCTTTCTTT.

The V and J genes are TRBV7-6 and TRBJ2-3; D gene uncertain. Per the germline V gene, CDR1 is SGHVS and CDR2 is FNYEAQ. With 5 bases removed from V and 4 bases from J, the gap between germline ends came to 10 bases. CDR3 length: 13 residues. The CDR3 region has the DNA TGTGCCAGCAGCCCTAAGACTCCAGATACGCAGTATTTT. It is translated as CASSPKTPDTQYF.

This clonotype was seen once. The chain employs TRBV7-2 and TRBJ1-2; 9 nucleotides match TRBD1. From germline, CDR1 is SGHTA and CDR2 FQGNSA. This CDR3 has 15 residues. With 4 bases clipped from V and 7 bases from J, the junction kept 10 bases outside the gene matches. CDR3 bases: TGTGCCAGCAGCTCACAGGGACAGGGCAATCCTGGCTACACCTTC. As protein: CASSSQGQGNPGYTF.